The rows below give T cell receptor beta chains drawn from one sample of a study of T cell responses to AZD1222 COVID-19 vaccine. Assay: immunoSEQ multiplex PCR; the TCRdb copy retains only in-frame clones and omits some. The data contain 100,000 to 150,000 clones, just under 95% of them singletons. The input for sequencing was peripheral blood, taken on day 0 of AZD1222 vaccination. Receptors originate from an adult in good health. The CDR3 runs from the conserved cysteine through the conserved F or W. The order of the fields is V gene, D gene, J gene, clone size, CDR3 protein. The D gene is left open where the match is weak. Clone size is stated in some rows and not others, as once, few, many or a class when expanded.

TRBV7-6	-	TRBJ2-3	-	CASSLGGGFSTDTQYF
TRBV3-1/TRBV3-2	TRBD2	TRBJ2-1	-	CASNPGTSGSNEQFF
TRBV28	-	TRBJ1-5	-	CASSSREGQPQHF
TRBV11-2	-	TRBJ1-6	-	CASSHEVGSLHF
TRBV28	-	TRBJ1-1	-	CASTVGRQLWAFF
TRBV12-3/TRBV12-4	-	TRBJ1-1	-	CASRATWNTEAFF
TRBV19	TRBD2	TRBJ2-1	once	CASSIEAGGKNEQFF
TRBV6-1	-	TRBJ2-7	-	CASSEASSYEQYF
TRBV27	-	TRBJ1-2	-	CASSPGEGSYGYTF
TRBV15	-	TRBJ1-5	once	CATSRDHVDQPQHF
TRBV12-3/TRBV12-4	-	TRBJ2-2	few	CASSKNTGELFF
TRBV6-1	-	TRBJ1-2	-	CASSELTGRLIYTF
TRBV9	-	TRBJ1-1	-	CASSPQGHNTEAFF
TRBV18	TRBD2	TRBJ2-3	-	CASSQASGSVLDTQYF
TRBV5-1	-	TRBJ1-1	-	CASSLRREDQNTEAFF
TRBV5-1	-	TRBJ1-2	-	CASSLDDRPYGYTF
TRBV3-1/TRBV3-2	-	TRBJ1-2	-	CASSQDLGDTYYGYTF
TRBV14	TRBD2	TRBJ2-1	few	CASSQAGGLGGRAYNEQFF
TRBV15	-	TRBJ1-5	-	CATSRQGSNQPQHF
TRBV2	-	TRBJ2-1	-	CASKYRPLSSYNEQFF
TRBV7-9	-	TRBJ1-3	-	CASSLQGFTGNTIYF
TRBV6-5	-	TRBJ2-5	-	CASSYGETQYF
TRBV12-3/TRBV12-4	-	TRBJ1-2	once	CASSLAVSMGYTF
TRBV28	TRBD1	TRBJ1-4	-	CASNQGAFEKLFF
TRBV3-1/TRBV3-2	-	TRBJ1-1	-	CASSQLLNLNTEAFF
TRBV28	TRBD1	TRBJ1-2	-	CASSSPRQGNYYGYTF
TRBV28	-	TRBJ2-7	once	CASSFGPYRFDEQYF
TRBV4-2	-	TRBJ2-1	-	CASSQEWGPEQFF
TRBV7-3	-	TRBJ1-3	-	CASSLSGGNTIYF
TRBV2	-	TRBJ1-1	-	CASKEGVNTEAFF
TRBV6-5	TRBD1	TRBJ2-1	-	CASRPKTGGKNEQFF
TRBV19	-	TRBJ2-7	-	CASSTGAGSPYEQYF
TRBV5-8	-	TRBJ1-3	once	CASSLGSYGNTIYF
TRBV11-2	-	TRBJ1-5	-	CASSPRRDQPQHF
TRBV28	-	TRBJ2-2	once	CATVETGHTGELFF
TRBV11-2	-	TRBJ2-3	-	CASSYRGGETTDTQYF
TRBV27	TRBD2	TRBJ2-1	-	CASSLYQTSGWFYNEQFF
TRBV11-3	TRBD2	TRBJ2-1	-	CASSPGTSGRWYNEQFF
TRBV5-8	-	TRBJ2-7	-	CASSLRRF
TRBV12-3/TRBV12-4	-	TRBJ1-1	-	CASSFRGVGEAFF
TRBV7-9	TRBD2	TRBJ2-1	-	CASSSGGASGRNEQFF
TRBV5-1	TRBD1	TRBJ2-3	-	CALRRFPQGAGNTDTQYF
TRBV27	-	TRBJ1-1	-	CASSFGGMRSKAFF
TRBV6-1	TRBD2	TRBJ2-7	-	CASSESGGASGYEQYF
TRBV7-2	-	TRBJ2-1	-	CASSLSGSGNEQFF
TRBV24-1	TRBD1	TRBJ1-1	-	CATSDPDRAPFF
TRBV28	TRBD1	TRBJ1-2	once	CASRPPTGAGGYTF
TRBV3-1/TRBV3-2	-	TRBJ2-5	-	CASSPGDGQETQYF
TRBV6-5	-	TRBJ1-2	-	CASSYSGHSYGYTF
TRBV6-5	TRBD2	TRBJ2-4	-	CASSTGGAKNIQYF
TRBV20-1	-	TRBJ1-1	few	CSARANTEAFF
TRBV10-2	-	TRBJ1-1	-	CASSGYQGNTEAFF